Listed below are T cell receptor beta chains from one sample, sequenced in a study of T cells in Graves' hyperthyroidism and ophthalmopathy. MiXCR, run by TCRdb on the multiplex PCR reads, gives a single entry per CDR3 protein. The table has fewer than 250,000 distinct CDR3 sequences, around 25% seen once. Sample: blood. Receptors were obtained from a woman in her 40s with Graves' ophthalmopathy. Both conserved end residues are part of each CDR3.

TRBJ2-7	TRBV28	CASSLTASRYEQYF
TRBJ2-7	TRBV7-8	CASSLSLAGEGEQYF
TRBJ1-5	TRBV25-1	CASSPRGRIRDRGSRQPQHF
TRBJ2-3	TRBV6-5	CASSYSGLYTDTQYF
TRBJ1-2	TRBV4-2	CASSQEAQGPHTF
TRBJ2-2	TRBV7-8	CASSPGLAANTGELFF
TRBJ1-1	TRBV28	CASSLPGPYTEAFF
TRBJ2-5	TRBV6-5	CASSYVAGGSETQYF
TRBJ1-2	TRBV19	CVSSPLGGFGYGYTF
TRBJ1-2	TRBV6-2/TRBV6-3	CASSRDSTNYGYTF
TRBJ2-7	TRBV12-3/TRBV12-4	CASSESGLSYEQYF
TRBJ2-5	TRBV12-3/TRBV12-4	CASSRAGIQETQYF
TRBJ2-7	TRBV11-2	CASSRLTSGSEKDYEQYF
TRBJ2-2	TRBV29-1	CSARTSGRGNTGELFF
TRBJ1-2	TRBV28	CASTSRGPTYGYTF
TRBJ1-1	TRBV15	CATSRPTGAVTEAFF
TRBJ2-3	TRBV6-5	CASSYSLGTQYF
TRBJ2-7	TRBV7-8	CASSFGTANYEQYF
TRBJ1-2	TRBV6-5	CASSSTGGLHPYGYTF
TRBJ2-3	TRBV6-5	CASSYPPTGWYF
TRBJ2-2	TRBV6-5	CASSYSWDRETGELFF
TRBJ2-7	TRBV11-2	CASSWGGTGGYEQYF
TRBJ2-6	TRBV5-1	CASSLFFSQGLSGANVLTF
TRBJ2-5	TRBV5-1	CASIPGLETQYF
TRBJ1-1	TRBV19	CASSIKQGGEAFF
TRBJ2-7	TRBV3-1	CASSQGGTVWNEQYF
TRBJ2-2	TRBV6-1	CASRATGDLAELFF
TRBJ1-3	TRBV6-1	CASRATYSGNTIYF
TRBJ1-1	TRBV6-1	CASSSSDRTAAEAFF
TRBJ2-5	TRBV5-1	CASSLQGVQETQYF
TRBJ1-5	TRBV15	CATSRDLVTGQVNSNQPQHF
TRBJ2-6	TRBV28	CASSFGISSGANVLTF
TRBJ1-5	TRBV28	CASSMNRGLGQPQHF
TRBJ1-2	TRBV20-1	CSARDGSGLNGYTF
TRBJ1-5	TRBV7-8	CASSLQGAYQPQHF
TRBJ2-7	TRBV28	CASNLGTVDEQYF
TRBJ2-7	TRBV6-5	CASSYSSSRIYEQYF
TRBJ2-5	TRBV4-2	CASSLEGLAGSETQYF
TRBJ1-3	TRBV6-1	CASSEFPKDTIYF
TRBJ1-2	TRBV9	CASSVVGTGGYGYTF
TRBJ1-1	TRBV12-3/TRBV12-4	CASSPGTGFAEAFF
TRBJ2-7	TRBV5-6	CASSLAGTGTDEQYF
TRBJ2-7	TRBV12-3/TRBV12-4	CASSSGLYEQYF
TRBJ1-2	TRBV12-3/TRBV12-4	CASSLLGSERSYTF
TRBJ2-7	TRBV6-2/TRBV6-3	CASSFYGTVYEQYF
TRBJ1-1	TRBV7-9	CASSAGGWSTEAFF
TRBJ2-5	TRBV28	CASSTPEGGSGTQYF
TRBJ1-1	TRBV28	CASSLKPTGAEAFF
TRBJ1-5	TRBV11-2	CASSRTGNSNQPQHF
TRBJ2-5	TRBV6-1	CASRPVETQYF
TRBJ2-7	TRBV9	CASSADSGIGYEQYF
TRBJ1-5	TRBV20-1	CSAGGGNQPQHF
TRBJ1-5	TRBV28	CASSLDMSAPEVHF
TRBJ1-1	TRBV3-1	CASSKNRNPEAFF
TRBJ2-2	TRBV5-1	CASSFREQALNTGELFF